The 13 T cell receptor beta chains below were found in one sample sequenced in a study of TIL therapy for anti-PD-1-resistant metastatic lung cancer. As for time point: pre-treatment sample, taken before nivolumab and TIL therapy. The immunoSEQ assay was v3. Using immunoSEQ multiplex PCR, the repertoire was profiled, and TCRdb retains in-frame clones only, with some absent. The top ten hold around 4.8% of the sample, which has 40,000 to 60,000 clones, 79% seen once. The sample was blood, taken at baseline. These receptors all stem from a woman between 30 and 79 years old with non-small cell lung cancer.

This rearrangement joins TRBV7-9 to TRBJ1-2; D possibly corresponds to TRBD1 (5 bases). In germline, CDR1 is SEHNR, CDR2 FQNEAQ (reference sequence). V gave up 3 bases and J gave up 2 bases, with 13 bases separating them. The CDR3 totals 15 residues. CDR3 in DNA: TGTGCCAGCAGCTTTACAGGAGATTTGAACTATGGCTACACCTTC. Residues: CASSFTGDLNYGYTF. The variable domain in full, with the rest retrieved from reference TRBV7-9 and TRBJ1-2, is DTGVSQNPRHKITKRGQNVTFRCDPISEHNRLYWYRQTLGQGPEFLTYFQNEAQLEKSRLLSDRFSAERPKGSFSTLEIQRTEQGDSAMYLCASSFTGDLNYGYTFGSGTRLTVV.

The chain carries TRBV7-2 and TRBJ2-5; TRBD2 matches 7 bases. The length of the CDR3 is 14 residues. Unmatched junction bases numbered 7, after V lost 6 bases and J lost 3 bases. Germline V gene sequence: CDR1 SGHTA, CDR2 FQGNSA. CDR3 sequence (DNA): TGTGCCAGCAGTAGAAGGAGCGGGGAAGAGACCCAGTACTTC. The encoded protein is CASSRRSGEETQYF.

The J gene is TRBJ1-1, the V gene TRBV28, with 9 bases identical to TRBD1. Looked up from germline, CDR1 is MDHEN and CDR2 is SYDVKM. V lost 5 bases and J lost 0; bases outside the gene matches: 7. This CDR3 comprises 16 residues. CDR3: CASSIRTGDMNTEAFF. CDR3 DNA sequence: TGTGCCAGCAGTATAAGGACAGGGGACATGAACACTGAAGCTTTCTTT.

The V gene is TRBV19, the J gene TRBJ2-3; maybe TRBD2 (7 bases). V lost 5 bases and J lost 1, with 16 bases in between. Germline V gene sequence: CDR1 LNHDA, CDR2 SQIVND (reference sequence). CDR3 size: 16 residues. The CDR3 loop is CASSWWGGAGTDTQYF. The CDR3 DNA is TGTGCCAGTAGTTGGTGGGGGGGCGCGGGCACAGATACGCAGTATTTT.

This clone was found a few times. The rearrangement links TRBV2 to TRBJ2-2; D uncertain. V was shortened by 5 bases and J by 1 base, with 11 bases between the two germline ends. CDR1 is SNHLY and CDR2 is FYNNEI in the germline V gene. This CDR3 is built from 15 residues. CDR3 region: CASSRRQLNTGELFF. The DNA of the CDR3 is TGTGCCAGCAGTCGCAGACAACTGAACACCGGGGAGCTGTTTTTT.

This sequence joins TRBV7-2 and TRBJ2-7; D assignment may be TRBD1 or TRBD2 (5 bases each). V lost 5 bases and J 1 base, leaving 12 bases between the germline ends. Germline lookup yields CDR1 SGHTA and CDR2 FQGNSA. This CDR3 is 14 amino acids long. This CDR3 reads CASSSGGLSYEQYF. The CDR3 DNA follows: TGTGCCAGCAGCAGTGGGGGATTGTCCTACGAGCAGTACTTC. Full variable domain (remainder filled in from reference TRBV7-2 and TRBJ2-7): GAGVSQSPSNKVTEKGKDVELRCDPISGHTALYWYRQSLGQGLEFLIYFQGNSAPDKSGLPSDRFSAERTGGSVSTLTIQRTQQEDSAVYLCASSSGGLSYEQYFGPGTRLTVT.

The chain has TRBV7-8 and TRBJ1-1; D uncertain. Trimming took off 5 bases at V and 5 bases at J, with 6 bases between the two ends. This CDR3 has 11 amino acids. Germline V lookup: CDR1 SGHVS, CDR2 FQNEAQ. The CDR3 here is CASSLETEAFF. The DNA of the CDR3 is TGTGCCAGCAGCCTAGAGACTGAAGCTTTCTTT.

This chain joins TRBV7-9 and TRBJ1-2; weak D call: TRBD1 (6 bases). This CDR3 comprises 12 residues. V gave up 10 bases and J gave up 5 bases, with 14 bases separating them. Germline V lookup: CDR1 SEHNR, CDR2 FQNEAQ (reference sequence). In DNA form, the CDR3 reads TGTGCCATCTCTAGGGGGGAATATGGCTACACCTTC. Protein: CAISRGEYGYTF.

The rearrangement uses TRBV7-2 and TRBJ1-2, with D uncertain. The germline gives CDR1 SGHTA, CDR2 FQGNSA. The CDR3 extends over 15 amino acids. V was pared by 1 base and J by 6 bases, with 15 bases between. For the CDR3, the DNA is TGTGCCAGCAGCTTAGGGCTAGGGCCGCCCGATGGCTACACCTTC. It yields the protein CASSLGLGPPDGYTF.

The chain has TRBV4-2 and TRBJ2-6; 8 nucleotides line up with TRBD2. V gave up 0 bases and J gave up 1 base; unmatched junction bases: 8. This CDR3 contains 19 residues. CDR1 LGHNA and CDR2 YNFKEQ come from the germline V gene. CDR3 DNA: TGTGCCAGCAGCCAAGAAGTCGGTAGCGGGATTTCTGGGGCCAACGTCCTGACTTTC. Protein sequence: CASSQEVGSGISGANVLTF.

The V call is TRBV28, the J call TRBJ2-3; D not certain. The germline CDR1 and CDR2 sequences are MDHEN and SYDVKM. Trimming removed 3 bases at V and 1 base at J, with 17 bases between. The CDR3 is made up of 17 amino acids. The CDR3 spells CASSFLGDQTGTDTQYF. As DNA, the CDR3 is TGTGCCAGCAGTTTCCTGGGCGATCAGACTGGCACAGATACGCAGTATTTT.

This chain joins TRBV2 and TRBJ1-6; D remains unclear. Germline CDR1 reads SNHLY; CDR2 reads FYNNEI. The CDR3 is 14 residues long. Trimming took 3 bases from V and 7 from J, leaving 10 bases between them. The CDR3: CASSEMGPNSPLHF. CDR3 nucleotides: TGTGCCAGCAGTGAGATGGGCCCCAATTCACCCCTCCACTTT.

The gene calls are TRBV28 and TRBJ1-2; maybe TRBD1 (6 bases). The V gene lost 6 bases and the J gene lost 8 bases, with 25 bases spanning the gap. The CDR3 consists of 16 residues. Germline CDR1 MDHEN, CDR2 SYDVKM. The CDR3 DNA reads TGTGCCAGCAGCATTCACAGGGATGGTCGGGTCGGGGGCTACACCTTC. Protein sequence: CASSIHRDGRVGGYTF.